A single sample is the source of the 10 T cell receptor beta chains below, sequenced in a study of cytomegalovirus exposure and HLA in healthy donors. The PCR used 60 Vbeta and 13 Jbeta primers. Sequencing used immunoSEQ multiplex PCR; TCRdb keeps in-frame clones, though not all of them. The sample has 150,000 to 200,000 clones; roughly 80% are singletons. The material sequenced was PBMCs. These receptors were taken from a girl between 10 and 17 years old in good health and CMV-seropositive.

V is TRBV10-1 and J is TRBJ2-2, with D possibly being TRBD2 (6 bases). Germline values: CDR1 WNHNN, CDR2 SYGVQD (reference sequence). V lost 2 bases, J lost 5 bases, and 12 bases lay in between. This CDR3 is 15 amino acids long. CDR3: CASSETGTGTGELFF. As DNA, the CDR3 is TGCGCCAGCAGTGAGACGGGGACTGGAACCGGGGAGCTGTTTTTT.

This sequence joins TRBV5-4 and TRBJ1-2; TRBD1 aligns across 8 bases. CDR1 is SGHNT and CDR2 is YYREEE in the germline V gene (reference sequence). V trimming: 0 bases; J trimming: 5 bases; junction bases outside the gene matches: 6. The CDR3 loop spans 15 amino acids. The CDR3 nucleotides read TGTGCCAGCAGCTTGGGCGGACAGGGACCTTATGGCTACACCTTC. It specifies CASSLGGQGPYGYTF.

V and J are TRBV29-1 and TRBJ1-6, with 7 nucleotides matching TRBD1. V shed 5 bases, J shed 10 bases, and the junction held 5 bases outside the gene matches. The germline gives CDR1 SQVTM, CDR2 ANQGSEA. This CDR3 contains 12 residues. CDR3 DNA: TGCAGCGTTCGACAGGGAAACTCACCCCTCCACTTT. Its protein is CSVRQGNSPLHF.

V is TRBV19 and J is TRBJ2-6, with D hard to call. CDR3 length equals 14 residues. V was shortened by 3 bases and J by 1 base, with 4 bases between the two germline ends. Looked up from germline, CDR1 is LNHDA and CDR2 is SQIVND (reference sequence). Here the CDR3 DNA reads TGTGCCAGTAGTATCAGGTCTGGGGCCAACGTCCTGACTTTC. Translated: CASSIRSGANVLTF.

About this clone itself: At one of its ends the junction is not consistent with the germline gene, which may arise from a read error. The chain links TRBV7-7 to TRBJ2-7, with TRBD1 matching over 7 bases. Germline V gives CDR1 SSHAT, CDR2 FNYEAQ (reference sequence). This CDR3 contains 14 residues. Written as DNA, the CDR3 is TGTGCTAGCAGCTTGGGGCAGGGGGAAGGTGAGCAGTACTTC. It yields the protein CASSLGQGEGEQYF.

This clone was recorded a few times. The CDR3 is CASSEYIQLGTSGIRQFF. CDR3 DNA: TGTGCCAGCAGTGAATATATTCAATTAGGGACTAGCGGGATAAGGCAGTTCTTC. The V gene is TRBV25-1, the J gene TRBJ2-1; 13 nucleotides agree with TRBD2. Germline V gives CDR1 MGHDK, CDR2 SYGVNS. The CDR3 length is 18 residues. V was pared by 0 bases and J by 12 bases, with 14 bases of the junction left unmatched.

The chain employs TRBV2 and TRBJ2-1; 12 bases are a match to TRBD2. J was trimmed by 6 bases and V by 2 bases; bases with no gene match: 2. Germline CDR1 and CDR2: SNHLY and FYNNEI. The length of the CDR3 is 15 residues. The CDR3 here is CASSESSGRANEQFF. CDR3 coding DNA: TGTGCCAGCAGTGAATCTAGCGGGAGGGCCAATGAGCAGTTCTTC.

In its sample, this clone was seen a few times. In nucleotides, the CDR3 is TGCAGCGTTCCCCGGACATTCCTCTTCGTCCTGACTTTC. This sequence encodes CSVPRTFLFVLTF. The V gene is TRBV29-1, the J gene TRBJ2-6; perhaps TRBD1 as D (5 bases). The CDR3 is 13 residues long. Per germline, CDR1 SQVTM and CDR2 ANQGSEA. The V gene lost 5 bases and the J gene lost 12 bases, with 17 bases spanning the gap.

The gene calls are TRBV4-3 and TRBJ2-2, with TRBD2 matching over 8 bases. The CDR3 extends over 18 amino acids. J was trimmed by 3 bases and V by 3 bases; bases with no gene match: 12. CDR1 and CDR2 (germline): LGHNA, YSLEER. CDR3 protein: CASSQVLAGRADTGELFF. CDR3 in DNA: TGCGCCAGCAGCCAGGTTCTAGCCGGGAGGGCCGACACCGGGGAGCTGTTTTTT.

This rearrangement joins TRBV7-8 to TRBJ2-1; D gene uncertain. Germline CDR1 SGHVS, CDR2 FQNEAQ. V was clipped by 2 bases and J by 0 bases, with 8 bases between them. The CDR3 length is 15 residues. For the CDR3, the DNA is TGTGCCAGCAGCTTATCTGCGAGCTCCTACAATGAGCAGTTCTTC. Its translation is CASSLSASSYNEQFF.